In its sample, the clone carrying this T cell receptor beta chain was seen a few times. These data are taken from a study of tumor-infiltrating lymphocytes in primary liver carcinoma. Study-wide background: The patient population consisted of men and women between 30 and 69 years of age.

Synthesis of TCR beta cDNA was carried out from about 0.55 ug total RNA with a constant-region primer. Each TCR beta library was derived from three nested multiplex PCR rounds that employed slightly modified ARM-PCR. The first two PCR rounds used TRBV1-TRBV30 primers with a Cbeta primer, approximately 10 cycles each. A single record per CDR3 protein comes from TCRdb applying MiXCR to the multiplex PCR reads. This table holds about 120,000 distinct CDR3 sequences, approximately 68% found once. Co-extraction of both nucleic acids (RNA and DNA) used roughly 18-32 mg of unsorted bulk tissue. CDR1 is SGHAT, CDR2 FQNNGV, per germline. This CDR3 contains 15 residues. Losses at the gene ends were 5 bases for V and 9 bases for J; bases not matched to a gene: 10.

The sample comprised tumor-adjacent normal liver tissue. The receptor was derived from a woman in her sixties with primary liver carcinoma and hepatitis B virus infection. The chain recombines TRBV11-2 with TRBJ2-7, with 13 nucleotides matching TRBD2. CDR3 nucleotides: TGTGCCAGCAGCCGCGGACTAGCGGGAGTCTACATGCAGTACTTC. It codes for CASSRGLAGVYMQYF.